The rows below give T cell receptor beta chains drawn from one sample of a study of cytomegalovirus exposure and HLA in healthy donors. The data were produced by immunoSEQ multiplex PCR, yet TCRdb's version contains in-frame clones alone and is incomplete. This sample has some 200,000 clones, with 75% to 85% found just once. Material for sequencing was PBMCs. These receptor sequences come from a woman between 18 and 30 years old in good health and CMV-seronegative. Both conserved end residues are part of each CDR3. D genes are given only for firm matches.

d_call	v_call	j_call	cdr3_aa
TRBD1	TRBV28	TRBJ2-1	CASILTGGNPNEQFF
TRBD1	TRBV20-1	NA	CSADRLNEQYF
NA	TRBV5-1	TRBJ2-2	CASSYLAVKNTGELFF
TRBD1	TRBV5-1	TRBJ2-5	CASSPDRPQETQYF
TRBD2	TRBV6-1	TRBJ2-3	CASSRSGGGPDTQYF
NA	TRBV13	TRBJ1-3	CASSDWRPGNTIYF
TRBD2	TRBV7-9	TRBJ2-7	CATTSGGSYEQYF
TRBD2	TRBV6-6	TRBJ2-5	CASSKLGTSAQETQYF
NA	TRBV15	NA	CATSSSAGSYEQYF
TRBD2	TRBV28	TRBJ2-3	CASRLAGGGDTQYF
TRBD2	TRBV6-6	TRBJ2-1	CASTIAGGDNEQFF
NA	TRBV27	TRBJ2-3	CASSLTTRPDTQYF
TRBD2	TRBV5-4	TRBJ2-2	CASSLKRAGGLGGELFF
NA	TRBV7-9	TRBJ1-1	CASSLAQAGTEAFF
NA	TRBV5-1	TRBJ2-7	CASSSGDIGSYEQYF
NA	TRBV5-1	TRBJ2-3	CASSYPQGTDTQYF
TRBD1	TRBV7-2	TRBJ1-5	CASSPLGQGNQPQHF
NA	TRBV6-4	TRBJ1-1	CASSVVTEAFF
TRBD1	TRBV5-1	TRBJ2-7	CASSLERTGPYEQYF
NA	TRBV27	TRBJ2-5	CASSLRLGEFGETQYF
NA	TRBV18	TRBJ2-1	CASSPNSGELNEQFF
NA	TRBV27	TRBJ1-2	CASSFPGFWGYTF
NA	TRBV5-1	TRBJ1-1	CASSLAPLGRVTEAFF
NA	TRBV15	TRBJ2-5	CATSSTWGPNKETQYF
TRBD2	TRBV4-2	TRBJ2-1	CASSQDPPSGGYNEQFF
TRBD1	TRBV11-3	TRBJ1-3	CASSLPGTGGGNTIYF
NA	TRBV7-9	TRBJ1-5	CASSLGEDQPQHF
NA	TRBV28	TRBJ1-1	CASFGGLNTEAFF
NA	TRBV28	TRBJ2-4	CASSSIQVDIQYF
NA	TRBV7-2	TRBJ1-5	CALHFQIDSNQPQHF
TRBD1	TRBV11-2	TRBJ1-2	CASSPAGTGSSKGYTF
NA	TRBV6-5	TRBJ1-2	CASRAGSANYGYTF
NA	TRBV6-5	TRBJ1-2	CASSSFAENYGYTF
TRBD1	TRBV30	TRBJ2-7	CAWVTQGTPREQYF
NA	TRBV6-5	TRBJ1-1	CASSFGQIMNTEAFF
TRBD2	TRBV7-3	TRBJ2-1	CASTYWGGEQFF
TRBD2	TRBV11-1	TRBJ2-1	CASSLRGAGAIYNEQFF
NA	TRBV7-2	TRBJ2-1	CASSLSSGTYNEQFF